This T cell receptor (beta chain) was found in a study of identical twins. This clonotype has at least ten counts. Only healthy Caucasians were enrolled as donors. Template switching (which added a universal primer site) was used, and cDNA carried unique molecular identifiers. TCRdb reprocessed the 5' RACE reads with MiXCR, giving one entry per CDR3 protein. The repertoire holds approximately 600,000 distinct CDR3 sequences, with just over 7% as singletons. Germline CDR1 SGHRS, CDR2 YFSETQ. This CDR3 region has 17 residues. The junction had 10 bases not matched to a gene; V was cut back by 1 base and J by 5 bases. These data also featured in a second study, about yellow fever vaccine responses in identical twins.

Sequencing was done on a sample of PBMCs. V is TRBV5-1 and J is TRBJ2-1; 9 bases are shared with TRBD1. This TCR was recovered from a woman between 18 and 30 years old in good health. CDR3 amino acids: CASSLTNRGRGDNEQFF. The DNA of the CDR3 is TGCGCCAGCAGCTTGACCAACAGGGGGCGCGGGGACAATGAGCAGTTCTTC.